This T cell receptor (beta chain) was documented in a study of T cell changes during pregnancy in multiple sclerosis. This CDR3 is built from 16 residues. V was clipped by 5 bases and J by 2 bases; unmatched bases: 10. CDR1 and CDR2 from the germline V gene are SGHTA and FQGNSA. Here immunoSEQ multiplex PCR was the method, and the copy in TCRdb shows in-frame clones only, minus some. Altogether about 100,000 clones are present, more than 80% being singletons, with the ten largest covering more than 0.95%. This sample comprised peripheral blood, obtained in the second trimester of pregnancy. The gene calls are TRBV7-2 and TRBJ2-5, with 8 bases that match TRBD1. The receptor was isolated from a female donor with multiple sclerosis, enrolled in a pregnancy study. Written as DNA, the CDR3 is TGTGCCAGCAGCCCCAGGGGGCACCAATTGCAAGAGACCCAGTACTTC. It codes for CASSPRGHQLQETQYF. The variable domain in full, completed from reference TRBV7-2 and TRBJ2-5, reads GAGVSQSPSNKVTEKGKDVELRCDPISGHTALYWYRQSLGQGLEFLIYFQGNSAPDKSGLPSDRFSAERTGGSVSTLTIQRTQQEDSAVYLCASSPRGHQLQETQYFGPGTRLLVL.